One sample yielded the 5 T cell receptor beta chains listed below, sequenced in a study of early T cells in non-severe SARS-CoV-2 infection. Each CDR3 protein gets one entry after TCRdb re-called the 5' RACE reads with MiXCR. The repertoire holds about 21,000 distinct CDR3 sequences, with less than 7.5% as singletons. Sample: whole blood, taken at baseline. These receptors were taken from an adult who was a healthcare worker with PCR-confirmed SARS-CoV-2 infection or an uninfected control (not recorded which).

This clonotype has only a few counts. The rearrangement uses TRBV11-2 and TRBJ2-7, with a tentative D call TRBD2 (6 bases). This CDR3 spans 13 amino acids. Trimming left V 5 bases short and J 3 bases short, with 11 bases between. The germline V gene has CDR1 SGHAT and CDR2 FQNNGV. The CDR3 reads CASSPGLDYEQYF. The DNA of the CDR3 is TGTGCCAGCAGCCCGGGACTCGACTACGAGCAGTACTTC.

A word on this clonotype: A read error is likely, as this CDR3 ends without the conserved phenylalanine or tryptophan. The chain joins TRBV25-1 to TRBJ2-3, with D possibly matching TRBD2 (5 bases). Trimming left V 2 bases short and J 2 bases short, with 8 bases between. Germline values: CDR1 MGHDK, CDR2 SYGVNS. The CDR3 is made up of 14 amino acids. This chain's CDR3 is CASSEPGYTDTQYS. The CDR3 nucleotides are TGTGCCAGCAGTGAACCGGGGTACACAGATACGCAGTATTCT.

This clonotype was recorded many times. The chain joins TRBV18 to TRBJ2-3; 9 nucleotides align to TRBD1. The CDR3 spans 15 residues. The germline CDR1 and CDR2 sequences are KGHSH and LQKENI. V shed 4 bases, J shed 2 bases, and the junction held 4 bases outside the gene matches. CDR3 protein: CASSQDRGFTDTQYF. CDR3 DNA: TGTGCCAGCTCACAGGACAGGGGCTTCACAGATACGCAGTATTTT. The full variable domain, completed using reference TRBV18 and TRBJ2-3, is NAGVMQNPRHLVRRRGQEARLRCSPMKGHSHVYWYRQLPEEGLKFMVYLQKENIIDESGMPKERFSAEFPKEGPSILRIQQVVRGDSAAYFCASSQDRGFTDTQYFGPGTRLTVL.

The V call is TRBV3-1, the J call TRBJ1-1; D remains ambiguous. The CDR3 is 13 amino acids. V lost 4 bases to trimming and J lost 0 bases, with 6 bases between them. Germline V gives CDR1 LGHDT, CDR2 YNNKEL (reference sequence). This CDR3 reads CASSLAVNTEAFF. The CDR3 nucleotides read TGTGCCAGCAGCCTCGCGGTGAACACTGAAGCTTTCTTT.

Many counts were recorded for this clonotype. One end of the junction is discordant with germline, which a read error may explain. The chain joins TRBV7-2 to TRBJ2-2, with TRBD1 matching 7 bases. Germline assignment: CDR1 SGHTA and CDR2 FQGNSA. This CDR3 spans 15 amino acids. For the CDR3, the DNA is TGTGCCAGCACCTTAGACAGGGCGAACACCGGGGAGCTGTTTTTT. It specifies CASTLDRANTGELFF.